These T cell receptor beta chains were read from a single sample in a study of technical replicates of blood from a handful of donors. Some clones are missing from TCRdb's copy, which holds only in-frame ones; the method was immunoSEQ multiplex PCR. Among 55,000 to 75,000 clones, about nine tenths were seen once, and the ten largest hold approximately 3.6%. Sequencing was carried out using PBMCs. These TCRs come from a human donor in good health. Some clones in this sample may be carry-over from other donors' samples. Both conserved end residues are part of each CDR3. A D gene is named only where the DNA matches it firmly. Clone sizes are given selectively: once, few, many, or a class where the clone is expanded.

j_call d_call clone_size v_call cdr3_nt cdr3_aa
TRBJ2-3 NA NA TRBV5-3 TGTGCCAGAAGCTTGGGGACTACCCAAGCAAGCGATACGCAGTATTTT CARSLGTTQASDTQYF
TRBJ1-2 NA NA TRBV6-1 TGTGCCAGCAGTGAAGTTCTGGGGCATGGCTACACCTTC CASSEVLGHGYTF
TRBJ1-4 NA NA TRBV5-6 TGTGCCAGCAGCTTGGACGGGGAGGTTAATGAAAAACTGTTTTTT CASSLDGEVNEKLFF
TRBJ2-1 TRBD2 NA TRBV5-1 TGCGCCAGCAGCTTAGGGACTAGCGTTTACAATGAGCAGTTCTTC CASSLGTSVYNEQFF
TRBJ2-2 TRBD2 NA TRBV12-5 TGTGCTAGTGGTGAAGCGGGAGGGAGCACCGGGGAGCTGTTTTTT CASGEAGGSTGELFF
TRBJ2-5 NA once TRBV7-2 TGTGCCAGCAGCTTGGGGGGAAAAGAGACCCAGTACTTC CASSLGGKETQYF
TRBJ2-2 NA once TRBV7-7 TGTGCCAGCAGCTCGGACACCGGGGAGCTGTTTTTT CASSSDTGELFF
TRBJ1-1 NA once TRBV7-9 TGTGCCAGCAGCTTAGTTGGGCGGGGGAAGTTGGCTGAAGCTTTCTTT CASSLVGRGKLAEAFF
TRBJ2-1 NA NA TRBV10-3 TGTGCCATCAGTGAGGGACACGACACCAATGAGCAGTTCTTC CAISEGHDTNEQFF
TRBJ2-2 NA NA TRBV30 TGTGCCTTTAGTAGGGGCACCGGGGAGCTGTTTTTT CAFSRGTGELFF
TRBJ2-7 NA once TRBV27 TGTGCCAGCAGTGACGGGTCCTACGAGCAGTACTTC CASSDGSYEQYF
TRBJ2-2 TRBD2 NA TRBV2 TGTGCCAGCAGTGGGGGTCTAGCGGAGCCGACCGGGGAGCTGTTTTTT CASSGGLAEPTGELFF
TRBJ1-2 NA NA TRBV5-4 TGTGCCAGCAGCTTGGTCCAGGACACCTATGGCTACACCTTC CASSLVQDTYGYTF
TRBJ1-6 NA NA TRBV6-5 TGTGCCAGCAGTTACGGTGACAGGCGGTGGAATTCACCCCTCCACTTT CASSYGDRRWNSPLHF
TRBJ2-5 TRBD1 NA TRBV11-2 TGTGCCAGCAGCTTAGGATTTTCCCTCGGACAGGGACGGGGAGAGACCCAGTACTTC CASSLGFSLGQGRGETQYF
TRBJ1-5 TRBD1 NA TRBV11-3 TGTGCCAGCAGCCAGAACAGGGGGCGCGGGCAGCCCCAGCATTTT CASSQNRGRGQPQHF
TRBJ2-3 TRBD1 NA TRBV28 TGTGCCAGCAGTTTTTGGGACAGTAGCACAGATACGCAGTATTTT CASSFWDSSTDTQYF
TRBJ2-7 NA NA TRBV2 TGTGCCAGCAGCCTGACACCTTCCTACGAGCAGTACTTC CASSLTPSYEQYF
TRBJ2-3 TRBD1 once TRBV27 TGTGCCAGCAGTTTCGGGACAGGCATGAAATCCACAGATACGCAGTATTTT CASSFGTGMKSTDTQYF
TRBJ1-2 TRBD1 NA TRBV15 TGTGCCACCAGCAGAGTGGCAGGGGGCTGGGGCTACACCTTC CATSRVAGGWGYTF
TRBJ1-5 TRBD1 NA TRBV7-8 TGTGCCAGCAGCCTCAGGGGGTGGGCGAAGTTCGGCAATCAGCCCCAGCATTTT CASSLRGWAKFGNQPQHF
TRBJ1-3 NA NA TRBV6-1 TGTGCCAGCAGTGAAGACAGATATCTTCTTGGAAACACCATATATTTT CASSEDRYLLGNTIYF
TRBJ1-3 NA NA TRBV30 TGTGCCTGGAGTGTACCAGGCCTCTCTGGAAACACCATATATTTT CAWSVPGLSGNTIYF
TRBJ2-5 NA once TRBV7-6 TGTGCCAGCAGCTTAGAGGGAGGAGGCGAGACCCAGTACTTC CASSLEGGGETQYF
TRBJ2-3 NA NA TRBV15 TGTGCCACCAGCAGAGAATTAAACCCTAAAACAGATACGCAGTATTTT CATSRELNPKTDTQYF
TRBJ2-6 TRBD1 NA TRBV10-3 TGTGCCATCAGTGGATACACAGGGGGTGGGAACTCTGGGGCCAACGTCCTGACTTTC CAISGYTGGGNSGANVLTF
TRBJ2-1 NA NA TRBV7-9 TGTGCCAGCAGCTCCTTTGGAGGGTCCCCAACCCCTTACCCCAATGAGCAGTTCTTC CASSSFGGSPTPYPNEQFF
TRBJ2-7 TRBD1 once TRBV6-1 TGTGCCAGCAGTGAATGGGGACAGGGGGCAAACGAGCAGTACTTC CASSEWGQGANEQYF
TRBJ1-6 NA NA TRBV10-3 TGTGCCATCAGTGACAGGGTGTCCTATAATTCACCCCTCCACTTT CAISDRVSYNSPLHF
TRBJ2-2 NA NA TRBV2 TGTGCCAGCATGTCGTGGTTGGACAGCCGGGCCGGGGAGCTGTTTTTT CASMSWLDSRAGELFF
TRBJ1-2 NA once TRBV5-4 TGTGCCAGCAGCCCTACGGGGTCCCCCTATGGCTACACCTTC CASSPTGSPYGYTF
TRBJ1-3 NA NA TRBV5-4 TGTGCCAGCAGCTTGGACAGGGCTAGAAACACCATATATTTT CASSLDRARNTIYF
TRBJ2-1 TRBD2 once TRBV10-3 TGTGCCATCATGAAGGGGACTAGCGGGAGATCTGGAAATGAGCAGTTCTTC CAIMKGTSGRSGNEQFF
TRBJ1-1 TRBD1 NA TRBV13 TGTGCCAGCAGCATAGAGGGACAGGGTACGACTGAAGCTTTCTTT CASSIEGQGTTEAFF
TRBJ2-7 TRBD1 NA TRBV7-2 TGTGCCAGCAGCTTAGATCTGGCCAGGGGGCCCTACGAGCAGTACTTC CASSLDLARGPYEQYF
TRBJ2-3 TRBD2 NA TRBV7-6 TGTGCCAGCAGCTTACCTAGCGGGGGAGATACGCAGTATTTT CASSLPSGGDTQYF
TRBJ2-1 TRBD2 medium-sized TRBV5-1 TGCGCCAGCAGCTTCGGGGGGGGGTACAATGAGCAGTTCTTC CASSFGGGYNEQFF
TRBJ2-1 TRBD2 NA TRBV7-3 TGTGCCAGCAGCGAAACGGGACTAGCGGGGGAAGAGCAGTTCTTC CASSETGLAGEEQFF
TRBJ2-7 NA NA TRBV11-2 TGTGCCAGCAGGGCAGGGGACATTTTATCGGACGAGCAGTACTTC CASRAGDILSDEQYF
TRBJ2-7 NA NA TRBV6-1 TGTGCCAGCAGAAAAGAGGACCGACAGTCCTACGAGCAGTACTTC CASRKEDRQSYEQYF
TRBJ2-5 TRBD1 NA TRBV2 TGTGCCAGCTGTGGGACAGCCGGGCGGGAGACCCAGTACTTC CASCGTAGRETQYF
TRBJ2-2 NA few TRBV7-8 TGTGCCAGCAGCTTGGGGCCCTTCGGGGAGCTGTTTTTT CASSLGPFGELFF
TRBJ2-7 TRBD1 NA TRBV6-5 TGTGCCAGCAGTCGCGACAGGGCGATCGCCTACGAGCAGTACTTC CASSRDRAIAYEQYF
TRBJ2-1 TRBD2 few TRBV29-1 TGCAGCGTTGATGCTAGCGGGAGACGTAATGAGCAGTTCTTC CSVDASGRRNEQFF
TRBJ2-1 TRBD2 NA TRBV7-3 TGTGCCAGCAGCCAGCGGGAGAGCTCCTACAATGAGCAGTTCTTC CASSQRESSYNEQFF
TRBJ2-6 NA once TRBV30 TGTGCCTGGAGTGAGCTAGACTCTGGGGCCAACGTCCTGACTTTC CAWSELDSGANVLTF
TRBJ1-5 NA NA TRBV11-2 TGTGCCAGCAGCCTCGGGATTGATCAGCCCCAGCATTTT CASSLGIDQPQHF
TRBJ2-6 TRBD1 NA TRBV15 TGTGCCACCAGCAGGACAGGGTCTGGGGCCAACGTCCTGACTTTC CATSRTGSGANVLTF
TRBJ2-7 TRBD1 NA TRBV9 TGTGCCAGCAGCGTGGCCAACGGGACAGGGCCCTACGAGCAGTACTTC CASSVANGTGPYEQYF
TRBJ2-7 TRBD1 NA TRBV7-2 TGTGCCAGCAGTCCTACCCCACCGGGACAGGCTCTGGGCGAGCAGTACTTC CASSPTPPGQALGEQYF
TRBJ1-4 NA NA TRBV7-2 TGTGCCAGCAGCCTGAGACAGATTGCAACTAATGAAAAACTGTTTTTT CASSLRQIATNEKLFF
TRBJ1-2 TRBD1 NA TRBV2 TGTGCCAGCAGCCTCGGACAGGGCAAGGGTGGCTACACCTTC CASSLGQGKGGYTF
TRBJ2-1 NA NA TRBV5-8 TGTGCCAGCAGCTCGGCTAGCGCCCCTCCGGAGCAGTTCTTC CASSSASAPPEQFF
TRBJ1-5 NA NA TRBV2 TGTGCCAGCAGCCTGACAGGCAATCAGCCCCAGCATTTT CASSLTGNQPQHF
TRBJ2-3 TRBD2 NA TRBV4-2 TGTGCCAGCAGCCAAGAAGCTAGCGGGGGAGGAGATACGCAGTATTTT CASSQEASGGGDTQYF